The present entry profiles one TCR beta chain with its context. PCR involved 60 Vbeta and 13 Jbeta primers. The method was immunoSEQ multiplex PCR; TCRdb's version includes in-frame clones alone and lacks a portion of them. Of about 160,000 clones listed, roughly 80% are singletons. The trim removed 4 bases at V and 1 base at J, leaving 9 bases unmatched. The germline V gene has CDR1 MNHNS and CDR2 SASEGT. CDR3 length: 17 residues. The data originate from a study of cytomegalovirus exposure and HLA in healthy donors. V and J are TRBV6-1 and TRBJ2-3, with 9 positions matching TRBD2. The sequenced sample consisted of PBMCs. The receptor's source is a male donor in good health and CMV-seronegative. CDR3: CASSGSSGARGTDTQYF. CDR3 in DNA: TGTGCCAGCAGTGGTTCTAGCGGGGCCCGGGGCACAGATACGCAGTATTTT.